The 30 T cell receptor beta chains listed next were all sequenced from one sample in a study of human T cells and chemical hapten exposure. TCRdb reprocessed the RACE reads via MiXCR and lists one record per CDR3 protein. The repertoire holds more than 300,000 distinct CDR3 sequences, 5% to 6.5% seen once, with 7% to 10% in the top ten. Time point defined: pre-sensitization, week 0. As to treatment: therapeutic diphenylcyclopropenone sensitization with weekly scalp DPC. The material sequenced was whole blood, taken in connection with sensitization to the hapten diphenylcyclopropenone (DPC). Receptors originate from a young woman with alopecia areata. Some clones in this sample may be carry-over from other donors' samples.

Many counts were recorded for this clonotype. V and J are TRBV7-2 and TRBJ2-1; TRBD1 agrees at 7 bases. V lost 8 bases, J lost 5 bases, and 9 bases stayed unmatched. This CDR3 comprises 14 residues. Germline CDR1 reads SGHTA; CDR2 reads FQGNSA. CDR3 sequence: CASGPRQGHNEQFF. The CDR3 region has the DNA TGTGCCAGCGGCCCTCGACAGGGCCACAATGAGCAGTTCTTC.

This clonotype was recorded a few times. The chain carries TRBV7-2 and TRBJ2-7; the D is unclear. The CDR3 contains 15 residues. V lost 5 bases to trimming and J lost 3 bases, with 17 bases between them. CDR1 and CDR2 from the germline V gene are SGHTA and FQGNSA. The CDR3 bases are TGTGCCAGCAGCCCCCCGAGTAGCAGAATCTACGAGCAGTACTTC. It translates to CASSPPSSRIYEQYF.

This clonotype was counted at least ten times. V and J are TRBV20-1 and TRBJ1-6; 7 positions agree with TRBD1. This CDR3 comprises 13 residues. The V segment lost 6 bases and the J segment 7 bases; nucleotides outside the gene matches: 6. CDR1 and CDR2 from the germline V gene are DFQATT and SNEGSKA (reference sequence). In nucleotides, the CDR3 is TGCAGTGCAGGGACAGCATCAAATTCACCCCTCCACTTT. This translates into CSAGTASNSPLHF.

This clonotype was seen at least ten times. This chain uses TRBV6-6 with TRBJ2-3; TRBD2 matches 10 bases. The CDR3 consists of 17 residues. Germline CDR1 reads MNHNY; CDR2 reads SVGAGI (reference sequence). The ends lost 2 bases at V and 2 bases at J; junction bases unmatched: 7. For the CDR3, the DNA is TGTGCCAGCAGTTACCCTAGCGGGGGACCATACACAGATACGCAGTATTTT. It encodes CASSYPSGGPYTDTQYF.

This clonotype was observed many times. CDR3 bases: TGTGCCAGCAGCTTTGAGGGGATCCTCCAGCATTTT. Protein sequence: CASSFEGILQHF. The rearrangement joins TRBV6-1 to TRBJ1-5, with D tentatively TRBD1 (5 bases). This CDR3 is built from 12 residues. V was pared by 6 bases and J by 12 bases, with 15 bases between. Looked up from germline, CDR1 is MNHNS and CDR2 is SASEGT.

This clonotype was detected only a few times. The rearrangement joins TRBV21-1 to TRBJ1-4; the table's D call, TRBD1, has no DNA check behind it. TRBV21-1 is a pseudogene segment. The length of the CDR3 is 14 residues. In nucleotides, the CDR3 is TGTGCCAGCACCCCGGGACAGGGGGATGAAAAACTGTTTTTT. It codes for CASTPGQGDEKLFF.

The table lists this clonotype with many counts. This chain connects TRBV6-2 or TRBV6-3 to TRBJ1-5, with TRBD1 identical over 8 bases. Germline V lookup: CDR1 MNHEY, CDR2 SVGEGT. V lost 8 bases and J lost 5; bases outside the gene matches: 5. The CDR3 extends over 13 amino acids. DNA of the CDR3: TGTGCCAGCTGTGGACAGGGCTATCAGCCCCAGCATTTT. This codes for CASCGQGYQPQHF.

The sample holds a few counts of this clonotype. V gene TRBV12-3 or TRBV12-4 combines with J gene TRBJ2-5; D is perhaps TRBD2 (6 bases). V lost 4 bases, J lost 5 bases, and 11 bases lay in between. This CDR3 comprises 13 residues. In DNA form, the CDR3 reads TGTGCCAGCAGTTCGACTAGATTTGAGACCCAGTACTTC. Its translation: CASSSTRFETQYF.

This clonotype has at least ten counts. The genes are TRBV29-1 and TRBJ1-1; D not certain. With 6 bases removed from V and 0 bases from J, the gap between germline ends came to 11 bases. The germline gives CDR1 SQVTM, CDR2 ANQGSEA. The CDR3 is made up of 13 amino acids. The CDR3 nucleotides read TGCAGCGTCTCCTCCCATATGAACACTGAAGCTTTCTTT. This translates into CSVSSHMNTEAFF.

Many counts were recorded for this clonotype. The chain recombines TRBV7-2 with TRBJ2-7; 8 bases are a match to TRBD1. CDR1 and CDR2 (germline): SGHTA, FQGNSA. Trimming cost V 4 bases and J 6 bases; bases outside gene matches: 8. The CDR3 extends over 14 amino acids. The CDR3 region is CASSSGTGITEQYF. In DNA form, the CDR3 reads TGTGCCAGCAGCTCCGGGACAGGTATTACCGAGCAGTACTTC.

The chain uses TRBV27 and TRBJ2-7; tentatively, D is TRBD1 or TRBD2 (5 bases each). The germline gives CDR1 MNHEY, CDR2 SMNVEV (reference sequence). This CDR3 spans 15 amino acids. V gave up 5 bases and J gave up 3 bases, with 17 bases separating them. CDR3 coding DNA: TGTGCCAGCAGTCCCCGGGGCAGCTACTACTACGAGCAGTACTTC. Amino acids: CASSPRGSYYYEQYF.

This clonotype was observed a few times. The genes are TRBV20-1 and TRBJ2-1; 13 positions match TRBD2. The J segment lost 7 bases and the V segment lost 6 bases, leaving 9 bases of the junction unmatched. CDR1 and CDR2 from the germline V gene are DFQATT and SNEGSKA (reference sequence). The CDR3 loop spans 15 amino acids. Written as DNA, the CDR3 is TGCAGTGCGTCAAGGGGACTAGCGGGGAGGAATGAGCAGTTCTTC. It codes for CSASRGLAGRNEQFF.

This clonotype was observed many times. CDR3 sequence (DNA): TGTGCCAGCAGCTTAGTACCGGGGGGCCGAGATACGCAGTATTTT. This translates into CASSLVPGGRDTQYF. This chain links TRBV7-8 with TRBJ2-3, with D perhaps TRBD2 (7 bases). Germline V gives CDR1 SGHVS, CDR2 FQNEAQ. The CDR3 contains 15 residues. Between the trimmed V and J ends, which lost 1 base and 5 bases, there was a span of 13 bases.

The sample holds a few counts of this clonotype. This rearrangement joins TRBV12-3 or TRBV12-4 to TRBJ2-5, with 7 nucleotides matching TRBD2. Trimming took 0 bases from V and 1 from J; bases not matched to a gene: 2. There are 15 residues in the CDR3. This CDR3 is CASSLAGGTQETQYF. Written as DNA, the CDR3 is TGTGCCAGCAGTTTAGCGGGGGGGACCCAAGAGACCCAGTACTTC.

This clonotype was recorded a few times. The chain couples TRBV20-1 to TRBJ1-4; 10 bases fit TRBD1. The CDR3 covers 14 residues. Germline lookup yields CDR1 DFQATT and CDR2 SNEGSKA (reference sequence). The V segment lost 6 bases and the J segment 5 bases; nucleotides outside the gene matches: 6. The CDR3 here is CSAQRDRGNEKLFF. CDR3 nucleotides: TGCAGTGCACAGAGGGACAGGGGAAATGAAAAACTGTTTTTT.

This clonotype was observed a handful of times. The chain combines TRBV28 with TRBJ1-2; D remains unclear. The CDR3 runs 11 residues. V was clipped by 4 bases and J by 6 bases, with 6 bases between them. The germline CDR1 and CDR2 sequences are MDHEN and SYDVKM. CDR3 amino acids: CASSYQDGYTF. CDR3 DNA: TGTGCCAGCAGTTATCAGGATGGCTACACCTTC.

This clonotype has just a few counts. The chain links TRBV5-6 to TRBJ1-1; tentative D call: TRBD1 (5 bases). In germline, CDR1 is SGHDT, CDR2 YYEEEE. The CDR3 loop spans 15 amino acids. Trimming cost V 7 bases and J 3 bases, with 19 bases left between them. The CDR3, as DNA: TGTGCCAGCCTTGGTCTTGCAGGGAGCGACACTGAAGCTTTCTTT. Amino acid sequence: CASLGLAGSDTEAFF.

This clonotype was picked up a small number of times. This chain connects TRBV12-3 or TRBV12-4 to TRBJ2-7; TRBD1 or TRBD2 may be the D gene (5 bases each). V lost 3 bases, J lost 3 bases, and 15 bases lay in between. This CDR3 comprises 15 residues. The CDR3 protein is CASSLGPIAGYEQYF. CDR3 in DNA: TGTGCCAGCAGTTTGGGACCCATCGCCGGCTACGAGCAGTACTTC.

The rearrangement joins TRBV7-2 to TRBJ1-1, with a weak D call TRBD1 (5 bases). Between the trimmed V and J ends, which lost 5 bases and 4 bases, there was a span of 14 bases. Germline V gives CDR1 SGHTA, CDR2 FQGNSA. The CDR3 length is 14 residues. CDR3 protein: CASSKSQGGTEAFF. Here the CDR3 DNA reads TGTGCCAGCAGCAAAAGCCAGGGCGGCACTGAAGCTTTCTTT.

At least ten counts were recorded for this clonotype. The chain recombines TRBV20-1 with TRBJ2-1, with 8 positions matching TRBD2. Trimming took 5 bases from V and 8 from J; bases not matched to a gene: 8. The CDR3 loop spans 13 amino acids. Per the germline V gene, CDR1 is DFQATT and CDR2 is SNEGSKA (reference sequence). The chain's CDR3 is CSAPGTSLDEQFF. CDR3 coding DNA: TGCAGTGCTCCCGGGACTAGTCTCGATGAGCAGTTCTTC.

The chain employs TRBV4-1 and TRBJ2-3; D unresolved. This CDR3 is built from 16 residues. Germline values: CDR1 MGHRA, CDR2 YSYEKL. V lost 0 bases and J 1 base, leaving 11 bases between the germline ends. The CDR3 sequence is CASSQEPQRGTDTQYF. The CDR3 DNA is TGCGCCAGCAGCCAAGAGCCCCAGCGAGGCACAGATACGCAGTATTTT.

The chain recombines TRBV3-1 with TRBJ2-3; no definite D call. The V end was cut by 0 bases, the J end by 4 bases, with 5 bases between. The CDR3 has 13 amino acids. The germline V gene encodes CDR1 LGHDT and CDR2 YNNKEL (reference sequence). CDR3 sequence: CASSQDPPDTQYF. The CDR3 bases are TGTGCCAGCAGCCAAGATCCCCCAGATACGCAGTATTTT.

This clonotype was counted between two and nine times. V gene TRBV4-2 combines with J gene TRBJ1-2; D is unresolved. The germline V gene has CDR1 LGHNA and CDR2 YNFKEQ. The V gene lost 4 bases and the J gene lost 6 bases, with 24 bases spanning the gap. This CDR3 spans 17 amino acids. This CDR3 is CASSREWVPDQRDGYTF. The CDR3 coding sequence is TGTGCCAGCAGCCGGGAATGGGTCCCCGACCAACGTGATGGCTACACCTTC.

This chain connects TRBV29-1 to TRBJ2-7; 11 positions match TRBD2. The CDR3 loop spans 13 amino acids. Unmatched junction bases numbered 2, after V lost 5 bases and J lost 2 bases. In germline, CDR1 is SQVTM, CDR2 ANQGSEA. CDR3 protein: CSVTSGGPYEQYF. The CDR3 nucleotides are TGCAGCGTTACTAGCGGGGGCCCCTACGAGCAGTACTTC.

This clonotype was detected many times. The genes are TRBV12-5 and TRBJ2-7; tentatively, D is TRBD2 (6 bases). CDR1 and CDR2 from the germline V gene are LGHNT and FRNRAP. The V gene lost 8 bases and the J gene lost 3 bases, with 17 bases spanning the gap. CDR3 length: 14 residues. This CDR3 is CASTRSGGVYEQYF. DNA for the CDR3: TGTGCTAGTACCAGGTCCGGCGGGGTCTACGAGCAGTACTTC. The entire variable domain, with the rest obtained from reference TRBV12-5 and TRBJ2-7, is as follows: DARVTQTPRHKVTEMGQEVTMRCQPILGHNTVFWYRQTMMQGLELLAYFRNRAPLDDSGMPKDRFSAEMPDATLATLKIQPSEPRDSAVYFCASTRSGGVYEQYFGPGTRLTVT.

Details on this clonotype: Compared with germline, one end of the junction differs, possibly owing to a read error. This chain joins TRBV5-6 and TRBJ2-7; D could derive from TRBD1 or TRBD2 (6 bases each). The CDR3 consists of 16 residues. Germline V gene lookup returns CDR1 SGHDT and CDR2 YYEEEE. The CDR3 protein is CASSFVSLGGSSEQYF. CDR3 nucleotides: TGTGCCAGCAGCTTCGTCTCTTTGGGGGGCTCCTCCGAGCAGTACTTC. Full variable domain (remainder filled in from reference TRBV5-6 and TRBJ2-7): DAGVTQSPTHLIKTRGQQVTLRCSPKSGHDTVSWYQQALGQGPQFIFQYYEEEERQRGNFPDRFSGHQFPNYSSELNVNALLLGDSALYLCASSFVSLGGSSEQYFGPGTRLTVT.

This chain uses TRBV11-1 with TRBJ2-6; weak D call: TRBD2 (6 bases). V lost 3 bases and J 0 bases, leaving 15 bases between the germline ends. In germline, CDR1 is SGHAT, CDR2 FQDESV (reference sequence). The CDR3 spans 18 residues. The CDR3 sequence: CASSLGLWHLSGANVLTF. The DNA for the CDR3 is TGTGCCAGCAGCTTGGGACTGTGGCACCTCTCTGGGGCCAACGTCCTGACTTTC.

This clonotype appeared many times. The chain couples TRBV20-1 to TRBJ2-7; possibly TRBD1 for D (6 bases). V shed 1 base and J shed 7 bases, with 20 bases lying between them. Germline V gives CDR1 DFQATT, CDR2 SNEGSKA (reference sequence). The CDR3 contains 15 residues. CDR3 residues: CSARGAPGHMYEQYF. As DNA, the CDR3 is TGCAGTGCTAGAGGTGCCCCGGGACATATGTATGAGCAGTACTTC.

This sequence joins TRBV18 and TRBJ1-1; D remains unclear. The CDR3 runs to 12 residues. With 6 bases removed from V and 8 bases from J, the gap between germline ends came to 13 bases. The germline CDR1 and CDR2 sequences are KGHSH and LQKENI. In nucleotides, the CDR3 is TGTGCCAGCTCTCTCCGCGTAGGGGAAGCTTTCTTT. It translates to CASSLRVGEAFF.

This clonotype was observed a few times. The V and J genes are TRBV6-5 and TRBJ2-3, with 13 bases matching TRBD2. This CDR3 spans 16 amino acids. V was clipped by 2 bases and J by 3 bases; unmatched bases: 2. Germline assignment: CDR1 MNHEY and CDR2 SVGAGI. The CDR3 nucleotides are TGTGCCAGCAGTTACGGGACTAGCGGGGCTACAGATACGCAGTATTTT. Translating gives CASSYGTSGATDTQYF.